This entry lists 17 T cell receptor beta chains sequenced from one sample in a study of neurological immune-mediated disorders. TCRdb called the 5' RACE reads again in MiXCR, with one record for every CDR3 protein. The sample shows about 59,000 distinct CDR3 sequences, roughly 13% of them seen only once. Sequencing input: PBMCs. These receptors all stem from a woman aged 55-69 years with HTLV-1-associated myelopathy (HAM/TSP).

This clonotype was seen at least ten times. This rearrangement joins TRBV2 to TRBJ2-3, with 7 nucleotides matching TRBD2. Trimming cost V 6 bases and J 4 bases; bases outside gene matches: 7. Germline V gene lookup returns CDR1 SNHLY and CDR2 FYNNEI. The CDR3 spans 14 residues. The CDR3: CASRAGVGADTQYF. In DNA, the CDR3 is TGTGCCAGCAGGGCGGGAGTAGGGGCAGATACGCAGTATTTT.

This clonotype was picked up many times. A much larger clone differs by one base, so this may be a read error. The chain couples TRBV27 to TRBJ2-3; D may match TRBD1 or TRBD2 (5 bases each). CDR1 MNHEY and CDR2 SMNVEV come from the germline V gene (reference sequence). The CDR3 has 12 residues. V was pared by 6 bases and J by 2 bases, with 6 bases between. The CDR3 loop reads CASSGATDTQYF. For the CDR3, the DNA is TGTGCCAGCAGCGGGGCCACAGATACGCAGTATTTT.

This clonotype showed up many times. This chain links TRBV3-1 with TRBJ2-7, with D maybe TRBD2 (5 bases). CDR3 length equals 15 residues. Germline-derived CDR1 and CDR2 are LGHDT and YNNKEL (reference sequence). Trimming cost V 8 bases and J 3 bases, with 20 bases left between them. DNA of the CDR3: TGTGCCAGCCAAAGGTCAGCCGATGGACTCTACGAGCAGTACTTC. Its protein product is CASQRSADGLYEQYF.

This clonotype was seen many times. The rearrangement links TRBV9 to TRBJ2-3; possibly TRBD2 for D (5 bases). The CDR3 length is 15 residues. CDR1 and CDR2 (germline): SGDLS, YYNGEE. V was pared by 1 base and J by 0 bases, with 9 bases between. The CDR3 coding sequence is TGTGCCAGCAGCGTAATGAGCGGAAGCACAGATACGCAGTATTTT. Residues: CASSVMSGSTDTQYF.

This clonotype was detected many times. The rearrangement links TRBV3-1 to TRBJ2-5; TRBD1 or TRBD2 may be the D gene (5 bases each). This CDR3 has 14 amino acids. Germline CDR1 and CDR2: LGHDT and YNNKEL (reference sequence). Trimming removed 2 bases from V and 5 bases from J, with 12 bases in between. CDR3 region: CASSQYRLAETQYF. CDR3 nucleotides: TGTGCCAGCAGCCAATACAGGCTAGCCGAGACCCAGTACTTC.

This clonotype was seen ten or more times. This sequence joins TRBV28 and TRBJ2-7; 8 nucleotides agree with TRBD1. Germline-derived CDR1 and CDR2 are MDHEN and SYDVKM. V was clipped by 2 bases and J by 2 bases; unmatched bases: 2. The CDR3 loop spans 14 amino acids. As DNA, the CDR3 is TGTGCCAGCAGTTTACCAGGGGGCACCTACGAGCAGTACTTC. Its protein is CASSLPGGTYEQYF.

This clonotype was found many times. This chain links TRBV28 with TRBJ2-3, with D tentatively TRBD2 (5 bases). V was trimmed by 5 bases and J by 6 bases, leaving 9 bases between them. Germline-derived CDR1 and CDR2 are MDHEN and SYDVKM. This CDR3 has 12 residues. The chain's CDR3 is CASSGTRDTQYF. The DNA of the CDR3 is TGTGCCAGCAGTGGAACTAGGGATACGCAGTATTTT.

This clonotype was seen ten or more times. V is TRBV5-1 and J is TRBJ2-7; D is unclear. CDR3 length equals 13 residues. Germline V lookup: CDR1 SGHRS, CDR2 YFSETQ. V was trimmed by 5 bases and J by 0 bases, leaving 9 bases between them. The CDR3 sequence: CASRDPPSYEQYF. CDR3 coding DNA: TGCGCCAGCAGGGACCCTCCCTCCTACGAGCAGTACTTC.

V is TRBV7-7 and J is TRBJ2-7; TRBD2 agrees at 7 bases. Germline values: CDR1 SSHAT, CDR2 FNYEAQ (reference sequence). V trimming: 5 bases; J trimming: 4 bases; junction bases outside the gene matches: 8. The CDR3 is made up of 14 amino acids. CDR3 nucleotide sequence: TGTGCCAGCAGCCCCGGGGAGGGTTCGTACGAGCAGTACTTC. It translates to CASSPGEGSYEQYF.

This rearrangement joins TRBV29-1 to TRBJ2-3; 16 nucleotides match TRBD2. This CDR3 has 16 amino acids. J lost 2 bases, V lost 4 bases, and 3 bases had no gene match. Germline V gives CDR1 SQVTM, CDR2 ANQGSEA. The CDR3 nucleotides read TGCAGCGTTGCGGGACTAGCGGGGGGGACCACAGATACGCAGTATTTT. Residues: CSVAGLAGGTTDTQYF.

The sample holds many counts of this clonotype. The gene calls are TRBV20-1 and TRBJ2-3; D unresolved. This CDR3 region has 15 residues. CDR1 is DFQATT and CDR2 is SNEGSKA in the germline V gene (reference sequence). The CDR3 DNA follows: TGCAGCGGCCTTGATCAGATCGGGCCAGGAGATACGCAGTATTTT. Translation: CSGLDQIGPGDTQYF.

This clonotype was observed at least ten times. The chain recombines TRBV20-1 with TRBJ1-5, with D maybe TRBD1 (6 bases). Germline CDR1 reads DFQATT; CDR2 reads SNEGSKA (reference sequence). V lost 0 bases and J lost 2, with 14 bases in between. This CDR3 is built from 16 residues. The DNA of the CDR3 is TGCAGTGCTAGAGATCAGGGCAGGGGTGGCAATCAGCCCCAGCATTTT. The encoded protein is CSARDQGRGGNQPQHF.

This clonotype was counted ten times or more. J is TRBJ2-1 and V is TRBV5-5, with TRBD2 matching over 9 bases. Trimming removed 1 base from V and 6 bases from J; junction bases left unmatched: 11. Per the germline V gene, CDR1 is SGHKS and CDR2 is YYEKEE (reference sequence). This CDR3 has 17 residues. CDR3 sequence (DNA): TGTGCCAGCAGCTTGCGATTAGCGGGAGTTTGGGGCAATGAGCAGTTCTTC. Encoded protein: CASSLRLAGVWGNEQFF.

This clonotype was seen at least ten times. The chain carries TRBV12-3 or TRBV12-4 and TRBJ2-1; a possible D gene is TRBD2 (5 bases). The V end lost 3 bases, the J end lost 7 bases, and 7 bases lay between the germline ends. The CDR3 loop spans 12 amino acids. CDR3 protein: CASSFSGNEQFF. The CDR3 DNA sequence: TGTGCCAGCAGTTTTTCGGGAAATGAGCAGTTCTTC.

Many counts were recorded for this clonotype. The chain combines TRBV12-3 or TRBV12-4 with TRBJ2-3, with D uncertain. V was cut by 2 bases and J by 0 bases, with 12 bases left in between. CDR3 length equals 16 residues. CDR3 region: CASSLSSGASTDTQYF. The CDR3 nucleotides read TGTGCCAGCAGTTTAAGTTCGGGCGCTAGCACAGATACGCAGTATTTT.

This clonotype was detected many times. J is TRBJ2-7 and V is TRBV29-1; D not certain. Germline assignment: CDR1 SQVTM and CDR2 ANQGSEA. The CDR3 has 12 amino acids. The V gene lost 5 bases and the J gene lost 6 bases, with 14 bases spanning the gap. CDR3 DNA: TGCAGCGTTCAGTCAGTTGGTTCCGAGCAGTACTTC. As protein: CSVQSVGSEQYF.

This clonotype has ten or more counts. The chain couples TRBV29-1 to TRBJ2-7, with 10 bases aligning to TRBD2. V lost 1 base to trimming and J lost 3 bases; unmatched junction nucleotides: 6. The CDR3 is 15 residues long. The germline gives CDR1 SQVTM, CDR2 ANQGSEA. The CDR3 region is CSVEGTSGALYEQYF. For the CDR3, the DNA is TGCAGCGTTGAAGGGACTAGCGGAGCCCTCTACGAGCAGTACTTC.